This entry concerns a single T cell receptor beta chain. Libraries were prepared by immunoSEQ multiplex PCR; TCRdb keeps only in-frame clonotypes and omits some of them. The sample lists 250,000 to 300,000 clones; around 87% were seen once. The data were obtained in a study of Ad26.COV2.S vaccination and SARS-CoV-2 variants. Study background: Ad26.COV2.S arm of COV1001 included the donor.

Stated treatment: around 19 received Ad26.COV2.S at low or high dose, single or two shots; roughly 5 received placebo; per-sample allocation not given. Samples came from day 63 after the first vaccine or placebo injection. V was shortened by 0 bases and J by 0 bases, with 10 bases between the two germline ends. The CDR3 sequence is 16 residues long. The germline gives CDR1 SGHRS, CDR2 YFSETQ. The receptor's source is a person aged 18 to 59 who received the Ad26.COV2.S COVID-19 vaccine or a placebo. This chain uses TRBV5-1 with TRBJ1-3, with D unresolved. Material: peripheral blood, obtained in a trial of Ad26.COV2.S vaccine versus placebo. CDR3 DNA sequence: TGCGCCAGCAGCTTGGGGGCGGTAAGCTCTGGAAACACCATATATTTT. Its translation: CASSLGAVSSGNTIYF. Full variable domain (outside the CDR3, taken from reference TRBV5-1 and TRBJ1-3): KAGVTQTPRYLIKTRGQQVTLSCSPISGHRSVSWYQQTPGQGLQFLFEYFSETQRNKGNFPGRFSGRQFSNSRSEMNVSTLELGDSALYLCASSLGAVSSGNTIYFGEGSWLTVV.